This T cell receptor (beta chain) was profiled in a study of beta chain features in type 1 diabetes. Study details: In all, about 110 million sorted cells from all samples were analyzed. Findings and limits, study-wide: The naive, central memory and Treg TCRB repertoires of patients appeared to be more similar to one another than those of healthy donors. TCRB CDR3 length was moderately but significantly reduced in all four CD4+ subsets of Type 1 diabetes patients. Any HLA-type effect on TCRB rearrangement remained unresolved here.

To note about this clone: The antigen is undetermined.

CDR1 and CDR2 (germline): ENHRY, SYGVKD. The V end was cut by 9 bases, the J end by 1 base, with 12 bases between. The CDR3 covers 13 residues. Since all of the isolated RNA was reverse transcribed, expressed TCRB transcripts were what got sequenced. Sequencing was performed with immunoSEQ multiplex PCR; in TCRdb, only in-frame clones are kept and a portion is missing. The table has a few hundred thousand clones, 15% to 20% seen once. The sequence was obtained from a man younger than 40 with type 1 diabetes. Sequenced sample: naive CD4+ T cells from blood. This rearrangement joins TRBV10-3 to TRBJ1-1, with a tentative D call TRBD1 (6 bases). The CDR3 DNA is TGTGCCATGGAGGGGACACCGAACACTGAAGCTTTCTTT. This sequence encodes CAMEGTPNTEAFF.